These 8 T cell receptor beta chains originate from one sample sequenced in a study of cytomegalovirus exposure and HLA in healthy donors. Primers included in the PCR were 60 Vbeta and 13 Jbeta primers. Measured with immunoSEQ multiplex PCR; TCRdb has only the in-frame clones, and not every one. The sample shows about 110,000 clones, around 60% of them seen only once. The material sequenced was PBMCs. The receptor source for this set is a young man in good health and CMV-seropositive.

This clone is a singleton in its sample. This chain links TRBV5-8 with TRBJ2-4; D is undetermined. The CDR3 has 12 residues. Trimming stripped 0 bases from V and 6 bases from J, with 4 bases between. Germline V gene lookup returns CDR1 SGHTS and CDR2 YDEGEE. In DNA, the CDR3 is TGTGCCAGCAGCTTGGTCGGAAACATTCAGTACTTC. The encoded protein is CASSLVGNIQYF.

This chain links TRBV7-9 with TRBJ1-4; 9 nucleotides line up with TRBD1. Germline CDR1 and CDR2: SEHNR and FQNEAQ (reference sequence). The V gene end was trimmed by 4 bases and the J gene end by 7 bases; junction bases not matched to a gene: 4. The CDR3 runs to 14 residues. The CDR3 nucleotides read TGTGCCAGCAGCTATGACAGGGGGGGTGAAAAACTGTTTTTT. Translating gives CASSYDRGGEKLFF.

The chain has TRBV2 and TRBJ2-7; TRBD2 might be the D (6 bases). Germline CDR1 reads SNHLY; CDR2 reads FYNNEI. The CDR3 spans 14 residues. V was cut by 11 bases and J by 0 bases, with 17 bases left in between. The CDR3 sequence is CAGTGTLSSYEQYF. The CDR3 coding sequence is TGTGCCGGAACCGGGACTTTAAGCTCCTACGAGCAGTACTTC.

Details on this clone: At one boundary the junction diverges from the germline segment, which might be a read error. This sequence joins TRBV6-5 and TRBJ1-2; TRBD1 agrees at 7 bases. Per germline, CDR1 MNHEY and CDR2 SVGAGI. The CDR3 contains 13 residues. The CDR3: CASSPDRDWGYAF. The CDR3, as DNA: TGTGCCAGCAGTCCCGACAGGGACTGGGGCTACGCCTTC.

The chain carries TRBV29-1 and TRBJ2-1, with TRBD1 identical over 7 bases. Germline V lookup: CDR1 SQVTM, CDR2 ANQGSEA. CDR3 length equals 13 residues. V shed 4 bases, J shed 2 bases, and the junction held 2 bases outside the gene matches. The CDR3 nucleotides read TGCAGCGTTGCCGGGACAGCCTACAATGAGCAGTTCTTC. Translated: CSVAGTAYNEQFF.

The V call is TRBV12-5, the J call TRBJ1-6; 9 bases fit TRBD1. The CDR3 is 21 amino acids. The germline CDR1 and CDR2 sequences are LGHNT and FRNRAP. With V trimmed by 3 bases and J by 10 bases, 25 bases remained unmatched. The chain's CDR3 is CASGLLITSGTGPQEKSPLHF. The CDR3 DNA sequence: TGTGCTAGTGGTTTACTCATCACATCCGGGACAGGGCCTCAGGAGAAGTCACCCCTCCACTTT. The full variable domain, in which reference TRBV12-5 and TRBJ1-6 provide the parts outside the CDR3, is DARVTQTPRHKVTEMGQEVTMRCQPILGHNTVFWYRQTMMQGLELLAYFRNRAPLDDSGMPKDRFSAEMPDATLATLKIQPSEPRDSAVYFCASGLLITSGTGPQEKSPLHFGNGTRLTVT.

The chain has TRBV5-1 and TRBJ2-7; D may be TRBD2 (5 bases). Between the trimmed V and J ends, which lost 6 bases and 3 bases, there was a span of 10 bases. The V gene's germline CDR1 is SGHRS and CDR2 YFSETQ. This CDR3 spans 12 amino acids. CDR3 region: CASTSEGYEQYF. The CDR3 DNA reads TGCGCCAGCACTTCAGAGGGCTACGAGCAGTACTTC. Looking up the rest from reference TRBV5-1 and TRBJ2-7 gives the full variable domain: KAGVTQTPRYLIKTRGQQVTLSCSPISGHRSVSWYQQTPGQGLQFLFEYFSETQRNKGNFPGRFSGRQFSNSRSEMNVSTLELGDSALYLCASTSEGYEQYFGPGTRLTVT.

This chain joins TRBV15 and TRBJ2-3; 7 bases are shared with TRBD2. In germline, CDR1 is LNHNV, CDR2 YYDKDF (reference sequence). The CDR3 is made up of 16 amino acids. Germline trimming cut 0 bases from V and 4 bases from J; bases unmatched to any gene: 7. The CDR3 loop is CATSRDFGGGPDTQYF. CDR3 DNA: TGTGCCACCAGCAGAGATTTCGGCGGGGGACCAGATACGCAGTATTTT.